These T cell receptor beta chains were read from a single sample in a study of Graves' ophthalmopathy and Graves' hyperthyroidism. TCRdb reanalysed the multiplex PCR reads using MiXCR and keeps one entry per CDR3 protein. This table has about 550,000 distinct CDR3 sequences, 35% to 45% appearing once. Sequenced material: peripheral blood or thyroid tissue (not recorded which). Receptor source: an adult man with Graves' hyperthyroidism. The CDR3 runs from the conserved cysteine through the conserved F or W. A D gene is named only where the DNA matches it firmly. Not every row has a clone size; where given, it reads once, few, many or a size class.

J: TRBJ2-3; V: TRBV20-1; D: NA; size: few; DNA: TGCAGTGCTAGCGCATCCGAGGCAGATACGCAGTATTTT; CDR3: CSASASEADTQYF
J: TRBJ2-7; V: TRBV6-5; D: NA; size: many; DNA: TGTGCCAGCAATGAGATCGGAAACTCCTACGAGCAGTACTTC; CDR3: CASNEIGNSYEQYF
J: TRBJ1-1; V: TRBV29-1; D: NA; size: many; DNA: TGCAGCGCGGAAGGTACACCGAACACTGAAGCTTTCTTT; CDR3: CSAEGTPNTEAFF
J: TRBJ1-2; V: TRBV9; D: NA; size: many; DNA: TGTGCCAGCAGCGGGGGACCCACCGAGATCTATGGCTACACCTTC; CDR3: CASSGGPTEIYGYTF
J: TRBJ2-3; V: TRBV12-3/TRBV12-4; D: NA; size: NA; DNA: TGTGCCAGCAGCCCTGGGACTCCGCAGTATTTT; CDR3: CASSPGTPQYF
J: TRBJ1-2; V: TRBV9; D: NA; size: many; DNA: TGTGCCAGCAGCGTGGGGGGGAACAGGATGGGCTACACCTTC; CDR3: CASSVGGNRMGYTF
J: TRBJ2-2; V: TRBV12-5; D: TRBD2; size: few; DNA: TGTGCTAGTGGTCTCAGACTAGCGGGAGGCACCGGGGAGCTGTTTTTT; CDR3: CASGLRLAGGTGELFF
J: TRBJ1-5; V: TRBV6-5; D: NA; size: NA; DNA: TGTGCCAGCAGTTACAGGACAGTCAATCAGCCCCAGCATTTT; CDR3: CASSYRTVNQPQHF
J: TRBJ2-7; V: TRBV7-9; D: NA; size: many; DNA: TGTGCCAGCAGCTACCCGGGTTCGTTGTCTGAGCAGTACTTC; CDR3: CASSYPGSLSEQYF
J: TRBJ2-2; V: TRBV7-9; D: TRBD1; size: NA; DNA: TGTGCCAGCAGCTTGGAGGTGACAGGGGGCTATGGAGGGACCGGGGAGCTGTTTTTT; CDR3: CASSLEVTGGYGGTGELFF
J: TRBJ1-1; V: TRBV29-1; D: NA; size: NA; DNA: TGCAGCGTTTACGGGCCGAGGGGGGACGCTGAAGCTTTCTTT; CDR3: CSVYGPRGDAEAFF
J: TRBJ1-2; V: TRBV29-1; D: TRBD1; size: NA; DNA: TGCAGCGTTGCAGGTCAGGGGGCCTATGGCTACACCTTC; CDR3: CSVAGQGAYGYTF
J: TRBJ1-4; V: TRBV12-3/TRBV12-4; D: TRBD1; size: many; DNA: TGTGCCAGCAGTTTGGAACAGGGGGGTGAAAAACTGTTTTTT; CDR3: CASSLEQGGEKLFF
J: TRBJ2-7; V: TRBV19; D: TRBD2; size: NA; DNA: TGTGCCAGTACCGGAGGACTAGCGGGGGGCGAGCAGTACTTC; CDR3: CASTGGLAGGEQYF
J: TRBJ2-1; V: TRBV20-1; D: NA; size: NA; DNA: TGCAGTGCTAACGAAGGTCGGAGCTCCTACAATGAGCAGTTCTTC; CDR3: CSANEGRSSYNEQFF
J: TRBJ2-6; V: TRBV19; D: NA; size: many; DNA: TGTGCCAGTAGTCGGGACGCTGGGGCCAACGTCCTGACTTTC; CDR3: CASSRDAGANVLTF
J: TRBJ1-1; V: TRBV7-9; D: NA; size: many; DNA: TGTGCCAGCAGCTTGGGACTAGCGAGAACTGAAGCTTTCTTT; CDR3: CASSLGLARTEAFF
J: TRBJ1-1; V: TRBV10-3; D: TRBD1; size: once; DNA: TGTGCTGGTCAGGGGGCTGAAGCTTTCTTT; CDR3: CAGQGAEAFF
J: TRBJ2-2; V: TRBV2; D: TRBD1; size: many; DNA: TGTGCCAGCAGTGAAATTGGGACAGGGGCCGGGGAGCTGTTTTTT; CDR3: CASSEIGTGAGELFF
J: TRBJ1-4; V: TRBV10-3; D: NA; size: many; DNA: TGTGCCATCAGTGAGCCCGGTGGCGCAGATGAAAAACTGTTTTTT; CDR3: CAISEPGGADEKLFF
J: TRBJ1-1; V: TRBV2; D: NA; size: few; DNA: TGTGCCAGCAGCCCCCGACTAGAAGCTTTCTTT; CDR3: CASSPRLEAFF
J: TRBJ2-2; V: TRBV18; D: TRBD1; size: NA; DNA: TGTGCCAGCTCACCACCGTCCAACAGGGGGACCGGGGAGCTGTTTTTT; CDR3: CASSPPSNRGTGELFF
J: TRBJ2-1; V: TRBV7-9; D: TRBD2; size: few; DNA: TGTGCCAGCAGCTTAGCGGCTAGCGGGAGTAGGAATGAGCAGTTCTTC; CDR3: CASSLAASGSRNEQFF
J: TRBJ1-2; V: TRBV12-3/TRBV12-4; D: NA; size: many; DNA: TGTGCCAGCACGTCTCAGCTGGTGGGGGGAAGACGGGGCTACACCTTC; CDR3: CASTSQLVGGRRGYTF
J: TRBJ1-5; V: TRBV18; D: NA; size: NA; DNA: TGTGTCAGCTCACCGTATAGAGGCAATCAGCCCCAGCATTTT; CDR3: CVSSPYRGNQPQHF
J: TRBJ2-3; V: TRBV24-1; D: TRBD2; size: few; DNA: TGTGCCACCAGTGAACTAGCGGGATCGAGGACAGATACGCAGTATTTT; CDR3: CATSELAGSRTDTQYF
J: TRBJ2-7; V: TRBV20-1; D: TRBD2; size: NA; DNA: TGCAGCGCTACGGGACTAGCGGGGGGGCACGAGCAGTACTTC; CDR3: CSATGLAGGHEQYF
J: TRBJ1-2; V: TRBV5-1; D: TRBD1; size: NA; DNA: TGCGCCAGCAGCTTCTGGGGGTCGGACAGGGGAGGCTATGGCTACACCTTC; CDR3: CASSFWGSDRGGYGYTF
J: TRBJ1-2; V: TRBV20-1; D: TRBD1; size: many; DNA: TGCAGTGCTACCGCGACAGGGAACGTAGGTGGCTACACCTTC; CDR3: CSATATGNVGGYTF
J: TRBJ1-5; V: TRBV28; D: NA; size: NA; DNA: TGTGCCAGCAGTTCCGTTTTGCCCAATCAGCCCCAGCATTTT; CDR3: CASSSVLPNQPQHF
J: TRBJ1-4; V: TRBV12-3/TRBV12-4; D: TRBD1; size: NA; DNA: TGTGCCAGCAGTCCCCGGACAGGGGTTGGGGGTCATAATGAAAAACTGTTTTTT; CDR3: CASSPRTGVGGHNEKLFF
J: TRBJ1-5; V: TRBV10-2; D: NA; size: NA; DNA: TGCGCCAGCAGTGTTGAGCGGGACAATCAGCCCCAGCATTTT; CDR3: CASSVERDNQPQHF